This TCR beta chain was obtained from a study of T cell responses to AZD1222 COVID-19 vaccine. This clone has only one observation. Profiled with immunoSEQ multiplex PCR; TCRdb holds only in-frame clones, not every one. Of 90,000 to 100,000 clones in the sample, 65% to 85% were seen once. CDR3 size: 15 residues. V lost 6 bases and J lost 4, with 15 bases in between. Germline V gene sequence: CDR1 MNHEY, CDR2 SVGAGI. The chain employs TRBV6-5 and TRBJ1-4, with a weak D call TRBD1 (5 bases). This sample comprised peripheral blood, obtained 28 days after the second AZD1222 dose. This sequence originates from an adult who received the AZD1222 COVID-19 vaccine. CDR3 in DNA: TGTGCCAGCAGGGTGGTGGGAAGGGGTAATGAAAAACTGTTTTTT. Its translation: CASRVVGRGNEKLFF.